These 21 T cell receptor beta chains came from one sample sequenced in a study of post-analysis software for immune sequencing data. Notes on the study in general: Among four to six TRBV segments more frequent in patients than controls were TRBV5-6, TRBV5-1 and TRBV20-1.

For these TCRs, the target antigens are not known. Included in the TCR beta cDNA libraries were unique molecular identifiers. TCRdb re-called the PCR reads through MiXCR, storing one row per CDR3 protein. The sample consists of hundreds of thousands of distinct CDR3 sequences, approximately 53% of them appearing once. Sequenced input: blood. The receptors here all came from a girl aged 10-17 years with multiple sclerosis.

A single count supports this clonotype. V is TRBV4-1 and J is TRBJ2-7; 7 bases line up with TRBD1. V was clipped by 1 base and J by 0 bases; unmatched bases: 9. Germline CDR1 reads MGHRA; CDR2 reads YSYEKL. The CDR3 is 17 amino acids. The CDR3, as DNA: TGCGCCAGCAGCCAAGGGGGACAGCTACTCAGCTCCTACGAGCAGTACTTC. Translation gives CASSQGGQLLSSYEQYF.

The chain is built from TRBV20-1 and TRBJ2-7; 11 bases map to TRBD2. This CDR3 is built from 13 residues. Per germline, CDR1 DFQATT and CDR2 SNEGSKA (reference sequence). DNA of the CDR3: TGCGGGTGCACTAGCGGGAGCTCCTACGAGCAGTACTTC. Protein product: CGCTSGSSYEQYF.

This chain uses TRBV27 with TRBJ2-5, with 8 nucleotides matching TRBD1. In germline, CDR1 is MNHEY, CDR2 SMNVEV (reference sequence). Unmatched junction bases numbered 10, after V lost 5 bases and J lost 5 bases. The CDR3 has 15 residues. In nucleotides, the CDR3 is TGTGCCAGCAGTCCCTATACATACAGGGGGGAGACCCAGTACTTC. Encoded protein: CASSPYTYRGETQYF.

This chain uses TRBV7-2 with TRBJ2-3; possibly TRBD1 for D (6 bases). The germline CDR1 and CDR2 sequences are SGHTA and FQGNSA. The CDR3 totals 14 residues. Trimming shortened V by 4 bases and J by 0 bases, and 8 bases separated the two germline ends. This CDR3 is CASSCGQSTDTQYF. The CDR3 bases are TGTGCCAGCAGCTGTGGACAGAGCACAGATACGCAGTATTTT.

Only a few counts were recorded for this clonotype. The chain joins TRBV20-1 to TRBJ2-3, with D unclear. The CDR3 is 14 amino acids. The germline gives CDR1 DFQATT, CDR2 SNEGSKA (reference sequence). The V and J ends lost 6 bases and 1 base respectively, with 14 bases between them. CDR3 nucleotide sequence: TGCAGTGCGGGCTCGGGCCGAGGCACAGATACGCAGTATTTT. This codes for CSAGSGRGTDTQYF.

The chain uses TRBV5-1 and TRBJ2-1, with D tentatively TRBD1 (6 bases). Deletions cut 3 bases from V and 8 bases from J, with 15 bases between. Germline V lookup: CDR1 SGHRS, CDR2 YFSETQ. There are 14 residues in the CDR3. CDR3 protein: CASSSGQPRDEQFF. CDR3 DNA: TGCGCCAGCAGCTCGGGACAACCGAGGGATGAGCAGTTCTTC.

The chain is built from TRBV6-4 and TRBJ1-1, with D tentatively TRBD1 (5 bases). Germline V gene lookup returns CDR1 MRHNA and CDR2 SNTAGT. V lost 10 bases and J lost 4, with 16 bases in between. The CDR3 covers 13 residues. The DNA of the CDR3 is TGTGCCACCTTGGGAGGGGCAGGCACTGAAGCTTTCTTT. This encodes CATLGGAGTEAFF.

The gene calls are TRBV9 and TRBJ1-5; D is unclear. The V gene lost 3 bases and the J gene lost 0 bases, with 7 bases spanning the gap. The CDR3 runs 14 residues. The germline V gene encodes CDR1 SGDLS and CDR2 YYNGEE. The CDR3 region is CASSAGFSNQPQHF. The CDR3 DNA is TGTGCCAGCAGCGCCGGGTTTAGCAATCAGCCCCAGCATTTT.

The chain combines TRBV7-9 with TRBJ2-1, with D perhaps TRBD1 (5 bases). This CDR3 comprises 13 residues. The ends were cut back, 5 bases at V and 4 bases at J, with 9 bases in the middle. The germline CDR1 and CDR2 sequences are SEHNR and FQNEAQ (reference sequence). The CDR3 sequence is CASSMDTYNEQFF. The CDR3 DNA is TGTGCCAGCAGCATGGACACTTACAATGAGCAGTTCTTC.

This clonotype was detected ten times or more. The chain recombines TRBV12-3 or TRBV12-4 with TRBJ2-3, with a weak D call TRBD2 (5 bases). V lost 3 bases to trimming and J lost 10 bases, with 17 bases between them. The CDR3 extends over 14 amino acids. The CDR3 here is CASSFNGPRTSQYF. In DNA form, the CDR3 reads TGTGCCAGCAGTTTTAATGGCCCCAGGACTTCGCAGTATTTT.

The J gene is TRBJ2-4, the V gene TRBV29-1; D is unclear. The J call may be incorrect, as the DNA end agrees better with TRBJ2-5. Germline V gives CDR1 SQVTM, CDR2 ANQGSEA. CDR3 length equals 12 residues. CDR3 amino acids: CSVLSLGETQYF. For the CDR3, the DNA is TGCAGCGTTCTGTCCCTAGGGGAGACCCAGTACTTC.

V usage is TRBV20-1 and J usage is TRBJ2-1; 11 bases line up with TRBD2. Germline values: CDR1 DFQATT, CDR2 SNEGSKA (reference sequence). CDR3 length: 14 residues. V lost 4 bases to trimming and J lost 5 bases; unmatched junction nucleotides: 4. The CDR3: CSATKLAGDNEQFF. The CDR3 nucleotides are TGCAGTGCTACGAAACTAGCGGGAGACAATGAGCAGTTCTTC.

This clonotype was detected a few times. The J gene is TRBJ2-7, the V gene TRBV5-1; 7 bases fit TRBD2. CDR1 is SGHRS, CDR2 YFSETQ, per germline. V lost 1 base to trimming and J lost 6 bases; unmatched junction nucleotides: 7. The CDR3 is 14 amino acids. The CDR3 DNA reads TGCGCCAGCAGCTTGCCGGCGGGAGTAGGCGAGCAGTACTTC. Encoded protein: CASSLPAGVGEQYF.

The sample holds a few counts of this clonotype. The CDR3 loop reads CASSTHAPYNEQFF. In DNA, the CDR3 is TGTGCCAGCAGTACTCATGCACCCTACAATGAGCAGTTCTTC. The rearrangement links TRBV12-3 or TRBV12-4 to TRBJ2-1; D is undetermined. V was trimmed by 5 bases and J by 2 bases, leaving 10 bases between them. The CDR3 runs 14 residues.

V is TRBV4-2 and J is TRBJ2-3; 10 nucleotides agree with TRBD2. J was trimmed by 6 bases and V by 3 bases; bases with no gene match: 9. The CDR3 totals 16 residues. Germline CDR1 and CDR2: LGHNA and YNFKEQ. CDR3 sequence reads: CASSQGSGGVPDTQYF. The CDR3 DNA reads TGTGCCAGCAGCCAGGGAAGCGGGGGGGTCCCCGATACGCAGTATTTT.

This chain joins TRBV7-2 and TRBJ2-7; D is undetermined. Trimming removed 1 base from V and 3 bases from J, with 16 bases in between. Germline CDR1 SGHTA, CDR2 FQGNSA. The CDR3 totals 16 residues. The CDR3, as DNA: TGTGCCAGCAGCTTAGAAGCACACGCTAACTACTACGAGCAGTACTTC. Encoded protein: CASSLEAHANYYEQYF.

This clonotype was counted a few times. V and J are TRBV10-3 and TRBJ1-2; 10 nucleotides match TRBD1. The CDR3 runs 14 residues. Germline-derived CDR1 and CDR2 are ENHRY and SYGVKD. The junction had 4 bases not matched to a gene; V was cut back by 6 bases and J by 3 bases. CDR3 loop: CAIREGTGDYGYTF. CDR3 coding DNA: TGTGCCATCAGGGAGGGGACAGGGGACTATGGCTACACCTTC.

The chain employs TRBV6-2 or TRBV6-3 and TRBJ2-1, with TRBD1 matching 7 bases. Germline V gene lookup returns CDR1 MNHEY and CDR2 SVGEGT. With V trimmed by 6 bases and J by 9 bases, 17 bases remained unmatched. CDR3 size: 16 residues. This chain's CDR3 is CASSFYLGRGRGEQFF. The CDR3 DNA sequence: TGTGCCAGCAGCTTCTATCTCGGAAGGGGGCGAGGTGAGCAGTTCTTC.

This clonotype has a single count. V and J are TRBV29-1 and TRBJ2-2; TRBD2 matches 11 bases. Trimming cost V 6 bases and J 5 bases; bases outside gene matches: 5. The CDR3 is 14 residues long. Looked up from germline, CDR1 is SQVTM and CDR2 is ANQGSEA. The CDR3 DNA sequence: TGCAGCGTCGCGGGACTAGCGGAGACCGGGGAGCTGTTTTTT. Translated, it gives CSVAGLAETGELFF.

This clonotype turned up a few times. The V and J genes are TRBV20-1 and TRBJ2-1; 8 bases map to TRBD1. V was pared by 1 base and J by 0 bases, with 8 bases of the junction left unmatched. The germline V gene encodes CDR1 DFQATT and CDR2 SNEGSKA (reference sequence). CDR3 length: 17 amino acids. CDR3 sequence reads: CSARGGDRLSSYNEQFF. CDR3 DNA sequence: TGCAGTGCTAGAGGCGGGGACAGGCTGAGCTCCTACAATGAGCAGTTCTTC.

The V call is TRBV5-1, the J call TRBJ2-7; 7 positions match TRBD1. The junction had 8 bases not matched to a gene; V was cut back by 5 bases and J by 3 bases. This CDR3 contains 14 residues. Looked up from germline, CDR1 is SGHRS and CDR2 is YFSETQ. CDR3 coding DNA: TGCGCCAGCAGACCCGGGACAGAAGTCTACGAGCAGTACTTC. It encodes CASRPGTEVYEQYF.